A single sample is the source of the 9 T cell receptor beta chains below, sequenced in a study of shared clonotypes between healthy human individuals. Method: immunoSEQ multiplex PCR; TCRdb's copy keeps in-frame clones and lacks some. The sample comprises about 2 million clones, about 95% of which are singletons, and around 1.1% rests with the top ten. CD45RO-negative cells were positively selected for CCR7, leaving out terminally differentiated effector memory CD45RA+ cells. The sample taken for sequencing was naive CD8+ T cells sorted from blood. The receptors come from a man aged 18-30 years in good health.

The chain uses TRBV2 and TRBJ2-5; D tentatively reads TRBD1 or TRBD2 (6 bases each). The V end lost 5 bases, the J end lost 5 bases, and 21 bases lay between the germline ends. CDR1 and CDR2 from the germline V gene are SNHLY and FYNNEI. This CDR3 is 16 amino acids long. The CDR3 here is CASSFPPGRGPETQYF. CDR3 nucleotide sequence: TGTGCCAGCAGTTTTCCTCCGGGACGGGGGCCGGAGACCCAGTACTTC.

The chain combines TRBV7-9 with TRBJ2-7; no definite D call. Deletions cut 1 base from V and 7 bases from J, with 14 bases between. Per germline, CDR1 SEHNR and CDR2 FQNEAQ (reference sequence). This CDR3 is built from 14 residues. The CDR3 is CASSLERPLEEQYF. CDR3 coding DNA: TGTGCCAGCAGCTTAGAGAGGCCCCTTGAAGAGCAGTACTTC.

Details on this clone: This sample includes further DNA sequences coding for the same CDR3. The gene calls are TRBV13 and TRBJ2-3; no definite D call. Germline CDR1 reads PRHDT; CDR2 reads FYEKMQ (reference sequence). Trimming removed 3 bases at V and 1 base at J, with 5 bases between. CDR3 length equals 13 residues. CDR3 in DNA: TGTGCCAGCAGCTTGGCGGGCACAGATACGCAGTATTTT. Amino acids: CASSLAGTDTQYF.

This chain links TRBV30 with TRBJ2-3; TRBD2 aligns across 10 bases. With 4 bases clipped from V and 4 bases from J, the junction kept 11 bases outside the gene matches. Germline-derived CDR1 and CDR2 are GTSNPN and SVGIG (reference sequence). This CDR3 has 16 residues. Here the CDR3 reads CAWMEGSGGPSDTQYF. The CDR3 DNA follows: TGTGCCTGGATGGAGGGTAGCGGGGGGCCGTCAGATACGCAGTATTTT. Full variable domain (remainder filled in from reference TRBV30 and TRBJ2-3): SQTIHQWPATLVQPVGSPLSLECTVEGTSNPNLYWYRQAAGRGLQLLFYSVGIGQISSEVPQNLSASRPQDRQFILSSKKLLLSDSGFYLCAWMEGSGGPSDTQYFGPGTRLTVL.

The chain combines TRBV7-9 with TRBJ1-1; D is ambiguous. The V and J ends lost 5 bases and 0 bases respectively, with 10 bases between them. The CDR3 covers 14 residues. Germline V gene lookup returns CDR1 SEHNR and CDR2 FQNEAQ (reference sequence). The CDR3 protein is CASSRVDLNTEAFF. Here the CDR3 DNA reads TGTGCCAGCAGCCGTGTGGACTTGAACACTGAAGCTTTCTTT.

With regard to this clone: The same CDR3 arises from other DNA sequences in this sample as well. The chain uses TRBV10-3 and TRBJ2-7; D remains ambiguous. The germline gives CDR1 ENHRY, CDR2 SYGVKD. The CDR3 is made up of 13 amino acids. V shed 3 bases and J shed 1 base, with 7 bases lying between them. The CDR3 here is CAISEGISYEQYF. The DNA for the CDR3 is TGTGCCATCAGTGAAGGTATATCCTACGAGCAGTACTTC.

The chain uses TRBV6-4 and TRBJ2-5, with a tentative D call TRBD2 (6 bases). The CDR3 has 15 residues. The V gene lost 7 bases and the J gene lost 0 bases, with 15 bases spanning the gap. The germline CDR1 and CDR2 sequences are MRHNA and SNTAGT. The CDR3 DNA sequence: TGTGCCAGCATAGTAGGGACTCAGTACCAAGAGACCCAGTACTTC. This sequence encodes CASIVGTQYQETQYF.

This clone has only one observation. V usage is TRBV27 and J usage is TRBJ1-1; no clear D. Germline CDR1 is MNHEY and CDR2 is SMNVEV (reference sequence). V was cut by 7 bases and J by 1 base, with 10 bases left in between. The CDR3 has 13 residues. CDR3 protein: CASKSRGNTEAFF. In DNA, the CDR3 is TGTGCCAGCAAAAGTCGGGGGAACACTGAAGCTTTCTTT.

The chain employs TRBV13 and TRBJ1-2, with D perhaps TRBD1 (6 bases). This CDR3 region has 15 residues. Germline CDR1 and CDR2: PRHDT and FYEKMQ (reference sequence). V lost 4 bases, J lost 4 bases, and 16 bases lay in between. The CDR3 sequence: CASSSGGGLPYGYTF. DNA for the CDR3: TGTGCCAGCAGCTCCGGGGGGGGCCTTCCCTATGGCTACACCTTC.